This is a list of T cell receptor beta chains from one sample in a study of blood T cell repertoires in COVID-19. Assay used: immunoSEQ multiplex PCR; TCRdb lists only in-frame clones, some missing. The sample has about 130,000 clones; roughly 84% are singletons. The sample taken for sequencing was peripheral blood. Receptors were obtained from a woman aged 30 to 39 who had recovered from COVID-19. Both conserved end residues are part of each CDR3. A D gene is named only where the DNA matches it firmly.

V,J,D,CDR3,DNA
TRBV28,TRBJ1-6,NA,CASSSTGQYNSPLHF,TGTGCCAGCAGTTCGACGGGACAATATAATTCACCCCTCCACTTT
TRBV7-2,TRBJ2-5,NA,CASSLVRGPQETQYF,TGTGCCAGCAGCTTAGTGCGGGGACCTCAAGAGACCCAGTACTTC
TRBV7-7,TRBJ2-1,NA,CASSLGPGISYNEQFF,TGTGCTAGCAGCTTAGGTCCGGGGATATCATACAATGAGCAGTTCTTC
TRBV7-2,TRBJ1-3,NA,CASSLRLSMGASGNTIYF,TGTGCCAGCAGCTTACGGTTAAGTATGGGAGCCTCTGGAAACACCATATATTTT
TRBV6-1,TRBJ2-7,TRBD2,CASSAIPGLAAYEQYF,TGTGCCAGCAGTGCAATACCGGGACTAGCGGCCTACGAGCAGTACTTC
TRBV4-1,TRBJ2-7,TRBD1,CASSRDRGTPYEQYF,TGCGCCAGCAGCCGAGACAGGGGAACCCCCTACGAGCAGTACTTC
TRBV12-5,TRBJ2-1,TRBD2,CASGPGLAGDYEQFF,TGTGCTAGTGGTCCCGGACTAGCGGGAGATTATGAGCAGTTCTTC
TRBV9,TRBJ1-2,NA,CASRDGTFNYGYTF,TGTGCCAGCAGGGACGGGACTTTCAACTATGGCTACACCTTC
TRBV7-7,TRBJ2-1,NA,CASSIAPGFRANNEQFF,TGTGCTAGCAGTATAGCTCCAGGGTTCAGAGCCAACAATGAGCAGTTCTTC
TRBV4-1,TRBJ1-4,NA,CASSGRGDEKLFF,TGCGCCAGCAGCGGCCGGGGTGATGAAAAACTGTTTTTT
TRBV9,TRBJ2-7,TRBD2,CASSVSGAGGPYEQYF,TGTGCCAGCAGCGTATCAGGAGCGGGGGGGCCCTACGAGCAGTACTTC
TRBV9,TRBJ2-1,TRBD2,CASSVSGSNEQFF,TGTGCCAGCAGCGTTAGCGGGAGTAATGAGCAGTTCTTC
TRBV5-1,TRBJ2-5,NA,CASSLSGVAETQYF,TGCGCCAGCAGCTTATCAGGGGTTGCGGAGACCCAGTACTTC